The source of this T cell receptor (beta chain) is a study of blood T cell repertoires in COVID-19. Some clones are missing from TCRdb's copy, which holds only in-frame ones; the method was immunoSEQ multiplex PCR. The table records about 150,000 clones, approximately 86% of them present only once. There are 14 residues in the CDR3. V gave up 6 bases and J gave up 5 bases; unmatched junction bases: 4. Germline CDR1 is SGHTA and CDR2 is FQGNSA. This clone has more than one count but fewer than ten. The chain recombines TRBV7-2 with TRBJ2-2; 9 bases match TRBD1. Specimen: peripheral blood. The sequence was obtained from a man between 70 and 80 years old with acute or convalescent COVID-19. The CDR3, as DNA: TGTGCCAGCAGGACAGGGGGTTGGACCGGGGAGCTGTTTTTT. This gives the protein CASRTGGWTGELFF.